The source of this T cell receptor beta chain is a study of shared clonotypes between healthy human individuals. Study-wide results and limits: Relative to their counterparts shared across all four donors, non-shared clonotypes exhibited diminished generation probabilities.

CD45RO-negative CD8 cells positively selected for CCR7 made up the naive population, which excluded terminally differentiated effector memory CD45RA+ cells. Turning to this clone: Antigen: not known.

Sequencing was performed with immunoSEQ multiplex PCR; in TCRdb, only in-frame clones are kept and a portion is missing. The repertoire consists of more than 550,000 clones, with 92% occurring once and the leading ten covering roughly 24%. The receptor was derived from a young man in good health. The sample taken for sequencing was naive CD8+ T cells sorted from blood.

The CDR3 is CASSILQGASLDQPQHF. The CDR3 bases are TGTGCCAGCAGTATCCTACAGGGGGCGAGCTTGGACCAGCCCCAGCATTTT. The chain is built from TRBV6-4 and TRBJ1-5; 9 bases agree with TRBD1. With 5 bases clipped from V and 7 bases from J, the junction kept 15 bases outside the gene matches. This CDR3 is 17 amino acids long. CDR1 MRHNA and CDR2 SNTAGT come from the germline V gene.